The 12 T cell receptor beta chains reported below all come from one sample, sequenced in a study of beta chain features in type 1 diabetes. Study findings and constraints: Type 1 diabetes patients showed a moderate but significant shortening of TCRB CDR3s in all four CD4+ subsets.

No antigen is known for these receptors. Of the isolated RNA, all was reverse transcribed, and so the sequenced material was expressed TCRB transcripts. Sequencing was performed with immunoSEQ multiplex PCR; in TCRdb, only in-frame clones are kept and a portion is missing. The repertoire includes hundreds of thousands of clones, 13% of them detected once, and approximately 0.022% sits in the top ten. The sequencing input was naive CD4+ T cells from blood. The source is a young man with type 1 diabetes.

This clone has a handful of counts. This CDR3 is CSVRSPGADRGEQFF. DNA of the CDR3: TGCAGCGTACGCTCCCCGGGGGCGGACAGGGGTGAGCAGTTCTTC. This chain links TRBV29-1 with TRBJ2-1, with 9 nucleotides matching TRBD1. Per the germline V gene, CDR1 is SQVTM and CDR2 is ANQGSEA. Trimming removed 6 bases from V and 9 bases from J; junction bases left unmatched: 15. The CDR3 loop spans 15 amino acids.

This clone showed up just a few times. This chain uses TRBV7-2 with TRBJ2-1, with D tentatively TRBD1 (5 bases). Deletions cut 1 base from V and 2 bases from J, with 9 bases between. This CDR3 contains 15 residues. Per the germline V gene, CDR1 is SGHTA and CDR2 is FQGNSA. CDR3 protein: CASSLEGAPYNEQFF. CDR3 in DNA: TGTGCCAGCAGCTTAGAAGGGGCCCCCTACAATGAGCAGTTCTTC.

This clone was observed a handful of times. The chain recombines TRBV9 with TRBJ2-1, with 7 bases lining up with TRBD2. CDR3 length: 15 residues. V lost 2 bases, J lost 8 bases, and 10 bases stayed unmatched. CDR1 is SGDLS and CDR2 is YYNGEE in the germline V gene. The CDR3 nucleotides read TGTGCCAGCAGCGTGCGGGGGAATAGTATCTATGAGCAGTTCTTC. Its protein product is CASSVRGNSIYEQFF.

There are a few counts of this clone. This chain joins TRBV14 and TRBJ2-3; 12 nucleotides agree with TRBD2. Germline V CDR1 and CDR2: SGHDN, FVKESK. Germline trimming cut 6 bases from V and 0 bases from J; bases unmatched to any gene: 7. There are 17 residues in the CDR3. In nucleotides, the CDR3 is TGTGCCAGCAGGTTGACTAGCGGGGGCCTGAGCACAGATACGCAGTATTTT. This codes for CASRLTSGGLSTDTQYF.

The gene calls are TRBV11-2 and TRBJ2-3, with TRBD2 identical over 8 bases. The CDR3 length is 14 residues. The trim removed 4 bases at V and 7 bases at J, leaving 7 bases unmatched. CDR1 is SGHAT and CDR2 is FQNNGV in the germline V gene. The CDR3 nucleotides read TGTGCCAGCAGCTCCATAGCGGGGTTTAATACGCAGTATTTT. Protein sequence: CASSSIAGFNTQYF. Complete variable domain (other parts from reference TRBV11-2 and TRBJ2-3): EAGVAQSPRYKIIEKRQSVAFWCNPISGHATLYWYQQILGQGPKLLIQFQNNGVVDDSQLPKDRFSAERLKGVDSTLKIQPAKLEDSAVYLCASSSIAGFNTQYFGPGTRLTVL.

The chain uses TRBV15 and TRBJ2-7; no clear D gene. Trimming removed 0 bases from V and 3 bases from J, with 9 bases in between. The length of the CDR3 is 14 residues. The germline V gene encodes CDR1 LNHNV and CDR2 YYDKDF (reference sequence). CDR3 region: CATSRENRSYEQYF. The DNA for the CDR3 is TGTGCCACCAGCAGAGAGAACAGAAGCTACGAGCAGTACTTC.

The V call is TRBV7-9, the J call TRBJ2-6; TRBD1 is a possible D gene (6 bases). The CDR3 is 16 residues long. Germline values: CDR1 SEHNR, CDR2 FQNEAQ (reference sequence). Trimming removed 4 bases at V and 2 bases at J, with 12 bases between. The CDR3 is CASSSVGATGANVLTF. The CDR3 DNA reads TGTGCCAGCAGCTCCGTGGGGGCCACTGGGGCCAACGTCCTGACTTTC.

This sequence joins TRBV28 and TRBJ2-5; 8 bases map to TRBD2. This CDR3 is 14 amino acids long. Trimming took 6 bases from V and 7 from J; bases not matched to a gene: 10. Germline V gene data show CDR1 as MDHEN and CDR2 as SYDVKM. CDR3 sequence (DNA): TGTGCCAGCAGCATACCGGGACTAGTCGCGACCCAGTACTTC. This gives the protein CASSIPGLVATQYF. The variable domain in full, with the rest retrieved from reference TRBV28 and TRBJ2-5, is DVKVTQSSRYLVKRTGEKVFLECVQDMDHENMFWYRQDPGLGLRLIYFSYDVKMKEKGDIPEGYSVSREKKERFSLILESASTNQTSMYLCASSIPGLVATQYFGPGTRLLVL.

A few counts support this clone. Different DNA sequences within this sample yield the same CDR3. The gene calls are TRBV29-1 and TRBJ1-1, with D unresolved. Germline V CDR1 and CDR2: SQVTM, ANQGSEA. Deletions cut 4 bases from V and 0 bases from J, with 9 bases between. The CDR3 contains 13 residues. The CDR3 reads CSVGGRLNTEAFF. Here the CDR3 DNA reads TGCAGCGTTGGTGGCCGGTTGAACACTGAAGCTTTCTTT.

This clone was found a few times. The chain uses TRBV6-1 and TRBJ1-5, with 7 bases aligning to TRBD1. V shed 4 bases, J shed 4 bases, and the junction held 4 bases outside the gene matches. This CDR3 contains 14 residues. Germline CDR1 MNHNS, CDR2 SASEGT. Written as DNA, the CDR3 is TGTGCCAGCAGTGCGGACAGGCTGAATCAGCCCCAGCATTTT. Protein product: CASSADRLNQPQHF.

This rearrangement joins TRBV4-2 to TRBJ1-1, with D hard to call. Germline V gene sequence: CDR1 LGHNA, CDR2 YNFKEQ. V shed 4 bases and J shed 1 base, with 13 bases lying between them. The CDR3 consists of 15 residues. The CDR3 loop is CASSPIEQSNTEAFF. CDR3 in DNA: TGTGCCAGCAGCCCCATTGAACAGTCGAACACTGAAGCTTTCTTT.

The gene calls are TRBV30 and TRBJ1-1; D remains unclear. The CDR3 has 13 residues. Germline values: CDR1 GTSNPN, CDR2 SVGIG (reference sequence). V lost 3 bases and J 6 bases, leaving 14 bases between the germline ends. CDR3 coding DNA: TGTGCCTGGAGCCTACTGATGCGGGCTGAAGCTTTCTTT. Translation: CAWSLLMRAEAFF.